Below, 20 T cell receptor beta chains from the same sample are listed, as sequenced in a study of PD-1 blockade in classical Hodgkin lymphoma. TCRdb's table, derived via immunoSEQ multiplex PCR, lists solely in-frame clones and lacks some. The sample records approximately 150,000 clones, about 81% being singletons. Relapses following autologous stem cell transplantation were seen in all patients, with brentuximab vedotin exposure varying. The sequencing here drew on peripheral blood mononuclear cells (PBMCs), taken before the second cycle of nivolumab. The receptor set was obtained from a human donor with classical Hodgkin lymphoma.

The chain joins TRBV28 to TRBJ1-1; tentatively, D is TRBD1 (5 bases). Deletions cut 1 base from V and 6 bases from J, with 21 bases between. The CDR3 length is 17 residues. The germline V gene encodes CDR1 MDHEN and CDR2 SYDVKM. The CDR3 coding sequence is TGTGCCAGCAGTTTATCTCTCTCGGGGGGGAGAGTGGCTGAAGCTTTCTTT. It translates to CASSLSLSGGRVAEAFF.

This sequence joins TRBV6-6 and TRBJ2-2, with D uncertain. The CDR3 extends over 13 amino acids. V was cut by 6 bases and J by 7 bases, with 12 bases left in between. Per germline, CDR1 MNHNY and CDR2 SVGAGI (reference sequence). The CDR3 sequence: CASRNPGFGELFF. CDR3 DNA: TGTGCCAGCAGAAACCCGGGCTTCGGGGAGCTGTTTTTT.

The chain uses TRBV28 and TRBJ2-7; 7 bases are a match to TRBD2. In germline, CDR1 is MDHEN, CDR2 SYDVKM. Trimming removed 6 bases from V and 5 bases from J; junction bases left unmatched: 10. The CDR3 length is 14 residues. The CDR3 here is CASSLRGGGDEQYF. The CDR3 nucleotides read TGTGCCAGCAGCCTTCGTGGGGGAGGGGACGAGCAGTACTTC.

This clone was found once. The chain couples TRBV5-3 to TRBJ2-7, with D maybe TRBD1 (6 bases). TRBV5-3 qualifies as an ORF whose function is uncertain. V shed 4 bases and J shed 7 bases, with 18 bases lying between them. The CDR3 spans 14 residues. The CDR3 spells CARSPGQPVGEQYF. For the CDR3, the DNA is TGTGCCAGAAGCCCCGGACAGCCCGTCGGGGAGCAGTACTTC.

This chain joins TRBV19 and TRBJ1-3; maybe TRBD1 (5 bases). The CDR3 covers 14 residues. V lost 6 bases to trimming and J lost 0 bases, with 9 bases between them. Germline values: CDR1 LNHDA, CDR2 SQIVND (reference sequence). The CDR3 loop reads CASRPTASGNTIYF. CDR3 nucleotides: TGTGCCAGTAGGCCGACAGCCTCTGGAAACACCATATATTTT.

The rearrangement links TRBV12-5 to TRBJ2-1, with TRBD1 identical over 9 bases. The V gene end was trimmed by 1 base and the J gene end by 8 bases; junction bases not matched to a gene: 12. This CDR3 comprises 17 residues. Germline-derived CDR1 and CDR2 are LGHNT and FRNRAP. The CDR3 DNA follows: TGTGCTAGTGGTTTGGCTTACAGGGGGCAGAGGTTCTATGAGCAGTTCTTC. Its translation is CASGLAYRGQRFYEQFF. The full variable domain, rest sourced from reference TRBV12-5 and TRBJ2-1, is DARVTQTPRHKVTEMGQEVTMRCQPILGHNTVFWYRQTMMQGLELLAYFRNRAPLDDSGMPKDRFSAEMPDATLATLKIQPSEPRDSAVYFCASGLAYRGQRFYEQFFGPGTRLTVL.

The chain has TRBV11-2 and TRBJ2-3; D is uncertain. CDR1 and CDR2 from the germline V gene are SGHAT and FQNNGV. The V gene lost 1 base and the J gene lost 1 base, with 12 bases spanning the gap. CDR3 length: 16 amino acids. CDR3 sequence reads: CASSLGTSYGTDTQYF. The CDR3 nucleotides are TGTGCCAGCAGCTTAGGGACCAGCTATGGCACAGATACGCAGTATTTT.

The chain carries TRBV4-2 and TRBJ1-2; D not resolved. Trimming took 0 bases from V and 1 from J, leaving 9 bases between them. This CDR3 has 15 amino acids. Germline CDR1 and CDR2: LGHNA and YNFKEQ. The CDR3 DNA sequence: TGTGCCAGCAGCCAAGATCTTGGGGTTAACTATGGCTACACCTTC. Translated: CASSQDLGVNYGYTF.

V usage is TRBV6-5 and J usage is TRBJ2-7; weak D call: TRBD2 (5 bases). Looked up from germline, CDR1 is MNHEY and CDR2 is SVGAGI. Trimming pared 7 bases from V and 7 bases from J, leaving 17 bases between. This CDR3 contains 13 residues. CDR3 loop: CASTETTIQEQYF. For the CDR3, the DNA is TGTGCCAGCACAGAGACTACAATTCAGGAGCAGTACTTC.

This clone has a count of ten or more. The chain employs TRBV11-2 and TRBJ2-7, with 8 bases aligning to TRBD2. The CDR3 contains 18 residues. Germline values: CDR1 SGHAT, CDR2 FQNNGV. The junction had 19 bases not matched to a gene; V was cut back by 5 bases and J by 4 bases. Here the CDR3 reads CASSPREGGRPFQYEQYF. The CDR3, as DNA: TGTGCCAGCAGCCCTCGGGAGGGCGGGAGGCCGTTCCAGTACGAGCAGTACTTC.

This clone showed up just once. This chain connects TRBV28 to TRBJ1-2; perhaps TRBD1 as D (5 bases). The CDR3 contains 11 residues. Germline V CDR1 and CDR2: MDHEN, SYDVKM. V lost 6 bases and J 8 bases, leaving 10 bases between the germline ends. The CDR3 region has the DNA TGTGCCAGCAGCACCCCAGGGGGCTACACCTTC. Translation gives CASSTPGGYTF.

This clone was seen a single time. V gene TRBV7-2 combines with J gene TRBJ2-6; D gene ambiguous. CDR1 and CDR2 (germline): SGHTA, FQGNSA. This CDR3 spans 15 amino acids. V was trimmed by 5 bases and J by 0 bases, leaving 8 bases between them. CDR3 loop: CASSRESSGANVLTF. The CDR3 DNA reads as TGTGCCAGCAGCCGTGAAAGCTCTGGGGCCAACGTCCTGACTTTC.

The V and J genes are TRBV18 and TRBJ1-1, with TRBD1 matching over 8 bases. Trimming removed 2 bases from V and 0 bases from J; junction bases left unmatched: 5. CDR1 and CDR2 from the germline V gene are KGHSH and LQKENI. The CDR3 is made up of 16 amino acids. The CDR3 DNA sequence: TGTGCCAGCTCACCATCTAACAGGGGGGTGAACACTGAAGCTTTCTTT. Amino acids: CASSPSNRGVNTEAFF.

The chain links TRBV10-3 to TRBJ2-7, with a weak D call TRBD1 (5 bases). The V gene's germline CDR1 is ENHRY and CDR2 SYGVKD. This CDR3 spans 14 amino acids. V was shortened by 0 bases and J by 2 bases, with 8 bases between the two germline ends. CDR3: CAISESQAAYEQYF. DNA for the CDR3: TGTGCCATCAGTGAGTCACAGGCCGCCTACGAGCAGTACTTC.

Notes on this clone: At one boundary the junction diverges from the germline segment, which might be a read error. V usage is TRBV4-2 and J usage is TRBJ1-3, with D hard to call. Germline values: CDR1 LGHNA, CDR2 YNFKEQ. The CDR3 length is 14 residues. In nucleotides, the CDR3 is TGTGTCAGCAACCAAGATGGCACTGGAAACACCATATATTTT. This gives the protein CVSNQDGTGNTIYF.

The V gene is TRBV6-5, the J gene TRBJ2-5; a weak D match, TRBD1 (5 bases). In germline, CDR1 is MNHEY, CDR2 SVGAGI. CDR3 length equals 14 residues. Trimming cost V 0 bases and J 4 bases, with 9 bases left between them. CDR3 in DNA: TGTGCCAGCAGTTACTCTGTTGGGGCAGAGACCCAGTACTTC. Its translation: CASSYSVGAETQYF.

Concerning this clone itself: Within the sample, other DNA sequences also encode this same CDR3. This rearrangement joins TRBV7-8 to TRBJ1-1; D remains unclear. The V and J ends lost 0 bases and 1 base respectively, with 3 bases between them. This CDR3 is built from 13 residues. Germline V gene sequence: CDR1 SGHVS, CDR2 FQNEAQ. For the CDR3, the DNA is TGTGCCAGCAGCTTAGCCCGGAACACTGAAGCTTTCTTT. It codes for CASSLARNTEAFF.

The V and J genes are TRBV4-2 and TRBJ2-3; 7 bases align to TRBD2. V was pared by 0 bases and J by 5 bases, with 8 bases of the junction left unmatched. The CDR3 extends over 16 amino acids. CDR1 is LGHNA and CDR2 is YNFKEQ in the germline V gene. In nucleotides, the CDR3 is TGTGCCAGCAGCCAAGACGGGCGGGAGCCGGGAGATACGCAGTATTTT. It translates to CASSQDGREPGDTQYF.

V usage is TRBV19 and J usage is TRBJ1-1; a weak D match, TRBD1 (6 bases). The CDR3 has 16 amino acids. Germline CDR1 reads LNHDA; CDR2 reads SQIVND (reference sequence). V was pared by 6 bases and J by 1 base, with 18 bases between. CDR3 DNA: TGTGCCAGTAGGGTCTGGGACACCCCGGAGAACACTGAAGCTTTCTTT. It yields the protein CASRVWDTPENTEAFF.

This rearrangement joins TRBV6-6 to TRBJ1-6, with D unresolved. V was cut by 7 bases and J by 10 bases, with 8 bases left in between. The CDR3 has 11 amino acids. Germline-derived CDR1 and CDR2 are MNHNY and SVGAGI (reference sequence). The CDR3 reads CASKSLSPLHF. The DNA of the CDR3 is TGTGCCAGCAAGAGCCTATCACCCCTCCACTTT.